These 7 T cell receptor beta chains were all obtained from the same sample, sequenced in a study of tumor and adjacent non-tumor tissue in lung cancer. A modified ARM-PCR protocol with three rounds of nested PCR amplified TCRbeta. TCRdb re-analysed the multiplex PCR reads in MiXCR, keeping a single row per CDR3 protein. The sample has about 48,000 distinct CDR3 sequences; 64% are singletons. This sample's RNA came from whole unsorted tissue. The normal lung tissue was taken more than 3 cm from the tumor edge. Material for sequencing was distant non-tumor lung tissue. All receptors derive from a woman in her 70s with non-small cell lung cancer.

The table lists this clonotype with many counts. DNA of the CDR3: TGTGCCAGCAGCTTCACAGGGGTGGAGACCCAGTACTTC. This translates into CASSFTGVETQYF. The chain combines TRBV7-8 with TRBJ2-5, with 7 positions matching TRBD1. CDR1 and CDR2 from the germline V gene are SGHVS and FQNEAQ. V shed 3 bases and J 5 bases; nucleotides not matched to a gene: 3. CDR3 length: 13 amino acids.

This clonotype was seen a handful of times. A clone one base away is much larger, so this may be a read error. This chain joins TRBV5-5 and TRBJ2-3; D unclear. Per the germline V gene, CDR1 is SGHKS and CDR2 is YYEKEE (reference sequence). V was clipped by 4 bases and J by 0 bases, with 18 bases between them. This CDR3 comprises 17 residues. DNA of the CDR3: TGTGCCAGCAGCATGTTAGGGCATGGAGATAGCACAGATACGCAGTATTTT. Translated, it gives CASSMLGHGDSTDTQYF.

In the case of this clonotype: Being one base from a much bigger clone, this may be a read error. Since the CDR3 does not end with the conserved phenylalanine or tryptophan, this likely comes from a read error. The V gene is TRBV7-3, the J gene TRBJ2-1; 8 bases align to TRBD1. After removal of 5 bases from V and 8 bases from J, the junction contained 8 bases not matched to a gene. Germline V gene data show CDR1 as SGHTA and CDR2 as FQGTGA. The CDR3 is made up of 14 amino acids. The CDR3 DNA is TGTGCCAGCAGCCTCACAGGGGGTAAGGATGAGCAGTTCTCC. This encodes CASSLTGGKDEQFS.

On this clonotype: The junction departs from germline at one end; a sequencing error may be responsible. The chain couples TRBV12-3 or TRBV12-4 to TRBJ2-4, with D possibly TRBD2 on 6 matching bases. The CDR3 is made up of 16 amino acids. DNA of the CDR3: TGTGCCAACAGTTCCGCGGGATGGCCAACCAAAAACATTCAGTATTTC. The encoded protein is CANSSAGWPTKNIQYF.

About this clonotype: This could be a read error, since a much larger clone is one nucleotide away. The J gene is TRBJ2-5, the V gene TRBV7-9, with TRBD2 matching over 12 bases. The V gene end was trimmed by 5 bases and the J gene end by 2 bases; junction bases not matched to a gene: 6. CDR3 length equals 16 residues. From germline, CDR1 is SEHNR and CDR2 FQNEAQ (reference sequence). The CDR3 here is CASSLGLAGRQETQYF. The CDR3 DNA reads TGTGCCAGCAGCCTCGGACTAGCGGGGAGGCAAGAGACCCAGTACTTC.

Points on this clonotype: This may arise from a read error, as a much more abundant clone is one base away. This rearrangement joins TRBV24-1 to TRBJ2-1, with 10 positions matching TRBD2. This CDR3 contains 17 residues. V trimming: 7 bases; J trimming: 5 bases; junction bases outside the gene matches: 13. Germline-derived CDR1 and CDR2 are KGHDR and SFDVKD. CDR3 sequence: CATSPTSGIGGHNEQFF. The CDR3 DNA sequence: TGTGCCACCAGCCCTACTAGCGGGATTGGTGGGCACAATGAGCAGTTCTTC.

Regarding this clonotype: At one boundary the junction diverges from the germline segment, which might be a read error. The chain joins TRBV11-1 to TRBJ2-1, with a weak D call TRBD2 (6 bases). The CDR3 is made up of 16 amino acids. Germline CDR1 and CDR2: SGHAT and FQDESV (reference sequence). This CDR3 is CASSLALACLYNEQIF. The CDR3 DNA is TGTGCCAGCAGCTTAGCCCTAGCGTGCCTGTATAATGAGCAGATCTTC.